This TCR beta chain was documented in a study of tumor-infiltrating lymphocytes in primary liver carcinoma. This CDR3 has 14 residues. Looked up from germline, CDR1 is SGHDT and CDR2 is YYEEEE. The study extracted blood RNA from unsorted whole blood and also extracted germline DNA. Making TCR beta cDNA involved approximately 530 ng total RNA and a constant-region primer. Library construction for TCR beta comprised three nested multiplex PCR rounds performed with slightly modified ARM-PCR. Primers for the first two PCR rounds were TRBV1-TRBV30 forward primers and a C-beta reverse primer (roughly 9 cycles per round). Via MiXCR, TCRdb re-called the multiplex PCR reads, giving one row per CDR3 protein. The repertoire includes hundreds of thousands of distinct CDR3 sequences, 65% of them detected once, and roughly 8.9% sits in the top ten. As to this clonotype: One end of the junction does not line up with germline, which may come from a read error.

The V gene is TRBV5-6, the J gene TRBJ2-5; tentative D call: TRBD2 (5 bases). Sequenced: peripheral blood. The TCR sequence derives from a middle-aged man with primary liver carcinoma and hepatitis B virus infection. The CDR3: CASSLRRVQETPCF. For the CDR3, the DNA is TGTGCCAGCAGCTTGCGGCGGGTCCAAGAGACCCCGTGCTTC.